This passage covers 20 T cell receptor beta chains from one sample sequenced in a study of blood T cell repertoires in COVID-19. Produced via immunoSEQ multiplex PCR; TCRdb's table is partial and in-frame only. Of 200,000 to 300,000 clones detected, around 90% appear once; the ten largest clones hold roughly 0.8%. The sequenced sample consisted of peripheral blood. These receptors all stem from a woman in her twenties or thirties with acute or convalescent COVID-19.

The J gene is TRBJ2-5, the V gene TRBV2, with 8 bases matching TRBD2. The length of the CDR3 is 18 residues. Germline CDR1 is SNHLY and CDR2 is FYNNEI. V shed 5 bases and J 1 base; nucleotides not matched to a gene: 15. The CDR3 protein is CASSTGLAVGPFQETQYF. The CDR3 nucleotides are TGTGCCAGCAGTACCGGACTAGCAGTAGGCCCTTTCCAAGAGACCCAGTACTTC.

This clone was seen a few times. This chain uses TRBV29-1 with TRBJ2-7; weak D call: TRBD1 (6 bases). The V gene's germline CDR1 is SQVTM and CDR2 ANQGSEA. The CDR3 loop spans 12 amino acids. V lost 4 bases and J 4 bases, leaving 11 bases between the germline ends. The CDR3: CSVGTAYYEQYF. Written as DNA, the CDR3 is TGCAGCGTTGGGACAGCCTATTACGAGCAGTACTTC.

This chain connects TRBV7-3 to TRBJ2-3; the D gene is possibly TRBD2 (7 bases). This CDR3 is built from 17 residues. V shed 5 bases and J shed 0 bases, with 18 bases lying between them. Germline V gene sequence: CDR1 SGHTA, CDR2 FQGTGA. The chain's CDR3 is CASSPHRGRGSTDTQYF. The CDR3 DNA reads TGTGCCAGCAGCCCTCACCGGGGGCGGGGGAGCACAGATACGCAGTATTTT.

This clone was counted between two and nine times. This chain connects TRBV7-2 to TRBJ2-2; weak D call: TRBD2 (6 bases). This CDR3 spans 14 amino acids. V was cut by 1 base and J by 4 bases, with 7 bases left in between. Germline values: CDR1 SGHTA, CDR2 FQGNSA. The CDR3 DNA reads TGTGCCAGCAGCTTAGAGGGAGGCACCGGGGAGCTGTTTTTT. Amino acid sequence: CASSLEGGTGELFF.

This sequence joins TRBV10-3 and TRBJ2-7; D remains ambiguous. Germline CDR1 ENHRY, CDR2 SYGVKD. This CDR3 contains 11 residues. Trimming took off 4 bases at V and 2 bases at J, with 3 bases between the two ends. CDR3 in DNA: TGTGCCATCAGTGGAGCCTACGAGCAGTACTTC. Amino acids: CAISGAYEQYF.

The V and J genes are TRBV10-3 and TRBJ2-1; D is uncertain. The V end lost 4 bases, the J end lost 4 bases, and 26 bases lay between the germline ends. Germline V gene sequence: CDR1 ENHRY, CDR2 SYGVKD. The CDR3 spans 19 residues. CDR3 sequence (DNA): TGTGCCATCAGTGCGAGATTGGCGGAACCAAATTTGAGGTACAATGAGCAGTTCTTC. Its protein is CAISARLAEPNLRYNEQFF.

The chain employs TRBV19 and TRBJ1-3; tentatively, D is TRBD1 (5 bases). V lost 3 bases and J lost 0, with 9 bases in between. Germline CDR1 reads LNHDA; CDR2 reads SQIVND (reference sequence). CDR3 size: 15 residues. The CDR3 sequence: CASSISGGSGNTIYF. The DNA for the CDR3 is TGTGCCAGTAGTATTTCCGGGGGCTCTGGAAACACCATATATTTT.

This chain links TRBV24-1 with TRBJ1-2; 7 nucleotides match TRBD1. CDR1 is KGHDR, CDR2 SFDVKD, per germline. Losses at the gene ends were 4 bases for V and 2 bases for J; bases not matched to a gene: 6. This CDR3 has 15 amino acids. This CDR3 is CATSDPGQANYGYTF. For the CDR3, the DNA is TGTGCCACCAGTGACCCAGGACAGGCCAACTATGGCTACACCTTC.

CDR3 DNA: TGTGCCAGCAGTTACTCGCTGGGACAGGTTCCTTTCGGGGAGCTGTTTTTT. As protein: CASSYSLGQVPFGELFF. The chain carries TRBV6-2 or TRBV6-3 and TRBJ2-2; 8 bases map to TRBD1. The CDR3 is 17 amino acids. V was clipped by 0 bases and J by 7 bases; unmatched bases: 10. The germline V gene has CDR1 MNHEY and CDR2 SVGEGT.

V gene TRBV5-1 combines with J gene TRBJ2-2; D might be TRBD2 (6 bases). This CDR3 contains 16 residues. Per germline, CDR1 SGHRS and CDR2 YFSETQ. Trimming cost V 2 bases and J 0 bases, with 11 bases left between them. The CDR3 is CASSFTSPANTGELFF. The CDR3 DNA is TGCGCCAGCAGCTTTACTAGCCCGGCGAACACCGGGGAGCTGTTTTTT.

This chain links TRBV19 with TRBJ2-2; 10 nucleotides line up with TRBD1. This CDR3 contains 14 residues. V gave up 6 bases and J gave up 6 bases; unmatched junction bases: 4. Germline loops: CDR1 LNHDA, CDR2 SQIVND (reference sequence). The CDR3 region has the DNA TGTGCCAGTAGAGGACAGGGGGTGTCCGGGGAGCTGTTTTTT. Translating gives CASRGQGVSGELFF.

This chain connects TRBV10-3 to TRBJ1-1, with TRBD1 as a possible D gene (6 bases). This CDR3 spans 13 amino acids. Germline assignment: CDR1 ENHRY and CDR2 SYGVKD. Trimming took off 3 bases at V and 6 bases at J, with 11 bases between the two ends. CDR3 in amino acids: CAISDGRGAEAFF. In nucleotides, the CDR3 is TGTGCCATCAGTGACGGCAGGGGTGCTGAAGCTTTCTTT.

The chain combines TRBV5-4 with TRBJ2-5, with D perhaps matching TRBD1 (5 bases). Germline assignment: CDR1 SGHNT and CDR2 YYREEE (reference sequence). CDR3 length: 13 amino acids. Deletions cut 0 bases from V and 4 bases from J, with 7 bases between. CDR3: CASSLAGRETQYF. CDR3 bases: TGTGCCAGCAGCTTGGCAGGGCGAGAGACCCAGTACTTC.

The chain links TRBV5-1 to TRBJ2-5; D possibly corresponds to TRBD2 (7 bases). This CDR3 region has 15 residues. V lost 2 bases to trimming and J lost 5 bases, with 16 bases between them. Per the germline V gene, CDR1 is SGHRS and CDR2 is YFSETQ. CDR3 in DNA: TGCGCCAGCAGCTTACTAGCGAGAGGGGGGGAGACCCAGTACTTC. It codes for CASSLLARGGETQYF.

The V and J genes are TRBV5-1 and TRBJ2-3; maybe TRBD1 (6 bases). The CDR3 has 20 amino acids. Trimming removed 4 bases at V and 0 bases at J, with 27 bases between. Germline values: CDR1 SGHRS, CDR2 YFSETQ. The DNA for the CDR3 is TGCGCCAGCAGCGGATCGGACAGACCTTTTTCCGGTTCTAGCACAGATACGCAGTATTTT. Translated: CASSGSDRPFSGSSTDTQYF.

J is TRBJ1-1 and V is TRBV12-5; D gene ambiguous. V shed 3 bases and J shed 8 bases, with 7 bases lying between them. The CDR3 has 11 residues. CDR1 and CDR2 (germline): LGHNT, FRNRAP. This chain's CDR3 is CASGFGTEAFF. The CDR3 nucleotides read TGTGCTAGTGGTTTCGGTACCGAAGCTTTCTTT.

This rearrangement joins TRBV19 to TRBJ2-1; no definite D call. This CDR3 is 14 amino acids long. V lost 3 bases to trimming and J lost 5 bases, with 11 bases between them. From germline, CDR1 is LNHDA and CDR2 SQIVND (reference sequence). Here the CDR3 DNA reads TGTGCCAGTAGTATTAGTCTGGCGGACAATGAGCAGTTCTTC. Its protein is CASSISLADNEQFF.

This clone was picked up one time. This chain links TRBV2 with TRBJ2-5, with D maybe TRBD1 (5 bases). Trimming left V 8 bases short and J 2 bases short, with 9 bases between. The length of the CDR3 is 12 residues. The germline gives CDR1 SNHLY, CDR2 FYNNEI. CDR3 sequence reads: CASGRVQETQYF. The DNA for the CDR3 is TGTGCCAGCGGCAGGGTACAAGAGACCCAGTACTTC. Full variable domain (missing parts from reference TRBV2 and TRBJ2-5): EPEVTQTPSHQVTQMGQEVILRCVPISNHLYFYWYRQILGQKVEFLVSFYNNEISEKSEIFDDQFSVERPDGSNFTLKIRSTKLEDSAMYFCASGRVQETQYFGPGTRLLVL.

The CDR3 is CASSSRRTPYNEQFF. The DNA of the CDR3 is TGTGCCAGCAGCTCCAGGCGTACACCCTACAATGAGCAGTTCTTC. The chain recombines TRBV3-1 (or the pseudogene TRBV3-2) with TRBJ2-1; no definite D call. Between the trimmed V and J ends, which lost 5 bases and 2 bases, there was a span of 13 bases. This CDR3 comprises 15 residues. Germline V gene sequence: CDR1 LGHDT, CDR2 YNNKEL (reference sequence).

The rearrangement joins TRBV29-1 to TRBJ2-1; TRBD2 is a possible D gene (6 bases). Looked up from germline, CDR1 is SQVTM and CDR2 is ANQGSEA. CDR3 length: 11 amino acids. The CDR3 region is CCYIADNEQFF. The CDR3 DNA reads TGCTGCTATATAGCGGACAATGAGCAGTTCTTC.